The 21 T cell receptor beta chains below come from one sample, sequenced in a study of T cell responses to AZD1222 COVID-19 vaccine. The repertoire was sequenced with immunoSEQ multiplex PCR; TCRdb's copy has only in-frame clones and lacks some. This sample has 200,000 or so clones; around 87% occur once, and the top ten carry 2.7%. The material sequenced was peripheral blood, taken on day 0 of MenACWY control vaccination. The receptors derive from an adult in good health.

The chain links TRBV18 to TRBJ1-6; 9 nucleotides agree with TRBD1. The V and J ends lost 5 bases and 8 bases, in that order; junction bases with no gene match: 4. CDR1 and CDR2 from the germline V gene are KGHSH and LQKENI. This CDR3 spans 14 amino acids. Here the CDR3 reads CASSADRGDSPLHF. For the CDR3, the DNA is TGTGCCAGCTCAGCGGACAGGGGTGATTCACCCCTCCACTTT.

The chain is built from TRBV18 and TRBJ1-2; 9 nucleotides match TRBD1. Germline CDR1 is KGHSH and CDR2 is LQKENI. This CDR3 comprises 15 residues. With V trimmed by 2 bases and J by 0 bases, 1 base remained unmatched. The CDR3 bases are TGTGCCAGCTCACCAGGACAGGGGACTAACTATGGCTACACCTTC. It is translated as CASSPGQGTNYGYTF.

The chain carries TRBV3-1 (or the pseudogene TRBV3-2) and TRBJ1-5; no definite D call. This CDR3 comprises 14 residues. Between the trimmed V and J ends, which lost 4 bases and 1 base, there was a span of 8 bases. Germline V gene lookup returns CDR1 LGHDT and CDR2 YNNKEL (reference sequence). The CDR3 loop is CASSPTISNQPQHF. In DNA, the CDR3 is TGTGCCAGCAGCCCGACCATAAGCAATCAGCCCCAGCATTTT.

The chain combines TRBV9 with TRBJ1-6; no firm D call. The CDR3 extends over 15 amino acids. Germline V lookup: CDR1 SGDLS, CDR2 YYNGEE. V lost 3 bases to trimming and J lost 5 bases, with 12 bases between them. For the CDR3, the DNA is TGTGCCAGCAGCGCCACCGGGTCAGATAATTCACCCCTCCACTTT. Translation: CASSATGSDNSPLHF.

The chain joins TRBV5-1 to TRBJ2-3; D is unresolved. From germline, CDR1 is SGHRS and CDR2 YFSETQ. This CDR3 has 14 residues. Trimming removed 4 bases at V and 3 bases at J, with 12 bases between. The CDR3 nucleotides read TGCGCCAGCAGCACGGGCCTCCCGACAGATACGCAGTATTTT. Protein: CASSTGLPTDTQYF. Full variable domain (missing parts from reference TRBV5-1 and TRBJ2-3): KAGVTQTPRYLIKTRGQQVTLSCSPISGHRSVSWYQQTPGQGLQFLFEYFSETQRNKGNFPGRFSGRQFSNSRSEMNVSTLELGDSALYLCASSTGLPTDTQYFGPGTRLTVL.

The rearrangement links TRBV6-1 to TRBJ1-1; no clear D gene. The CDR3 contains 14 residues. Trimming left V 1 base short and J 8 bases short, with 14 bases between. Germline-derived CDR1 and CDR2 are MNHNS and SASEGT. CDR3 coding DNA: TGTGCCAGCAGTGAAGTTATAGTTATCCGGGAAGCTTTCTTT. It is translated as CASSEVIVIREAFF.

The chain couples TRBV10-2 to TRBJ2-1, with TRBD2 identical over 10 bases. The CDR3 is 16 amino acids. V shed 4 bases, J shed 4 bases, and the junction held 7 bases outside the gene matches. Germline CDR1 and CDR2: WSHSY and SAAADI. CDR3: CASSGNPSGRYNEQFF. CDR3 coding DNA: TGCGCCAGCAGTGGGAACCCTAGCGGGAGATACAATGAGCAGTTCTTC.

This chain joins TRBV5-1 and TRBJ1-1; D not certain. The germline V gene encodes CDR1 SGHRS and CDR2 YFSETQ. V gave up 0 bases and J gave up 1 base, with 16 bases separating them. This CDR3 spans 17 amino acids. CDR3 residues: CASSLAVTAYRNTEAFF. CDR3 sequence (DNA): TGCGCCAGCAGCTTGGCAGTGACGGCTTATAGGAACACTGAAGCTTTCTTT.

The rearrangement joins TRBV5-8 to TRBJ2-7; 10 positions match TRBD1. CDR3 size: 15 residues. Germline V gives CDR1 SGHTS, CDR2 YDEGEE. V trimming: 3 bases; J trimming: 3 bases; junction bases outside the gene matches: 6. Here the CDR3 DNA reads TGTGCCAGCAGCTCCCCCCGGACAGGGGGCTACGAGCAGTACTTC. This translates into CASSSPRTGGYEQYF.

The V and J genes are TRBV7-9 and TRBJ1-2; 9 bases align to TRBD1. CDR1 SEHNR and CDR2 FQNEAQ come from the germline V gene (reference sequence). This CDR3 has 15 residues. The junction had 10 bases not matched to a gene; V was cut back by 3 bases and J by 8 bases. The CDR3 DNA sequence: TGTGCCAGCAGCTTTCTAACAACAGGGGGCGACGGCTACACCTTC. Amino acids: CASSFLTTGGDGYTF.

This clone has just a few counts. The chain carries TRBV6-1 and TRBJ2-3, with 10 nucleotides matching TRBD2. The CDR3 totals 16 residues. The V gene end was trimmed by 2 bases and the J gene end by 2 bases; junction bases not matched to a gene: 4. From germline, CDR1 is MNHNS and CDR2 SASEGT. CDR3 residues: CASSENSGGATDTQYF. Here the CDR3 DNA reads TGTGCCAGCAGTGAAAACAGCGGGGGGGCCACAGATACGCAGTATTTT.

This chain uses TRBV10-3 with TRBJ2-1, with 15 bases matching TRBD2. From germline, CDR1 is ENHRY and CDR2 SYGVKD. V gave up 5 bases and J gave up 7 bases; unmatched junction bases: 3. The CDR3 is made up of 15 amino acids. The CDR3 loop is CAISPGLAGGNEQFF. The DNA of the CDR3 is TGTGCCATCAGTCCTGGACTAGCGGGGGGGAATGAGCAGTTCTTC.

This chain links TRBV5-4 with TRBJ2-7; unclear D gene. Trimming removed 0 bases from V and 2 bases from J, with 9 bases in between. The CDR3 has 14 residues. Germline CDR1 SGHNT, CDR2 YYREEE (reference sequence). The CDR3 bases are TGTGCCAGCAGCTTGGAGCCGGGTACCTACGAGCAGTACTTC. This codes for CASSLEPGTYEQYF.

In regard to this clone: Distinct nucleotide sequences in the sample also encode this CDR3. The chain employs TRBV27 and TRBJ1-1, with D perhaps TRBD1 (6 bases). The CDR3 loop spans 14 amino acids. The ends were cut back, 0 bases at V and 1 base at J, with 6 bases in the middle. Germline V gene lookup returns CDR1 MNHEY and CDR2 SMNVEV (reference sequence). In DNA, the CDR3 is TGTGCCAGCAGTTTATCGACAGGGAACACTGAAGCTTTCTTT. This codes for CASSLSTGNTEAFF.

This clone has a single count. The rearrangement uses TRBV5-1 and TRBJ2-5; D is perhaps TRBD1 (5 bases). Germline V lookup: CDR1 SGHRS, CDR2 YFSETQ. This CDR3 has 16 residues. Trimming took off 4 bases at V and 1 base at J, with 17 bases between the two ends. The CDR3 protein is CASSLQPAGFQETQYF. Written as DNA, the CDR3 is TGCGCCAGCAGCCTCCAACCTGCAGGGTTCCAAGAGACCCAGTACTTC.

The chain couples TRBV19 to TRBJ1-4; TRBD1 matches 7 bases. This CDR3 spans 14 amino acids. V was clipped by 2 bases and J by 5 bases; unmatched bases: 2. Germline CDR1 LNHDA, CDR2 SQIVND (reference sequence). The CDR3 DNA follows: TGTGCCAGTAGTATAAGCAGGGGGAATGAAAAACTGTTTTTT. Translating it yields CASSISRGNEKLFF. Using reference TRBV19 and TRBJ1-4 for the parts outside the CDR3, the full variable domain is DGGITQSPKYLFRKEGQNVTLSCEQNLNHDAMYWYRQDPGQGLRLIYYSQIVNDFQKGDIAEGYSVSREKKESFPLTVTSAQKNPTAFYLCASSISRGNEKLFFGSGTQLSVL.

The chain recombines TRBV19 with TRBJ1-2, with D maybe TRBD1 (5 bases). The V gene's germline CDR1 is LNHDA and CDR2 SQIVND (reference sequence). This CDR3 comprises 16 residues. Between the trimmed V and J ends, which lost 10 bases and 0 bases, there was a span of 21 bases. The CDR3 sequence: CATSLDGRRANYGYTF. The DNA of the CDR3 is TGTGCCACCAGCCTAGACGGCCGCAGGGCTAACTATGGCTACACCTTC.

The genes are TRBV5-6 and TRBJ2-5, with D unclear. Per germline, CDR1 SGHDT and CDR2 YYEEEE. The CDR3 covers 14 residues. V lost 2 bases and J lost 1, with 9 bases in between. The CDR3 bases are TGTGCCAGCAGCTTAGTGGGCTTCCAAGAGACCCAGTACTTC. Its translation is CASSLVGFQETQYF.

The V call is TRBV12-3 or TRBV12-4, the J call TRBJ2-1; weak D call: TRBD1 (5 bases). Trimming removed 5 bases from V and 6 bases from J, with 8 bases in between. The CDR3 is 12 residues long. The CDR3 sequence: CASSQQGNEQFF. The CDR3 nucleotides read TGTGCCAGCAGTCAGCAGGGCAATGAGCAGTTCTTC.

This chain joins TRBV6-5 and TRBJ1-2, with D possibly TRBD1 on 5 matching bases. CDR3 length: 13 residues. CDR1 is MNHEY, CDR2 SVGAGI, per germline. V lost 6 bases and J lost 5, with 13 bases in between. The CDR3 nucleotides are TGTGCCAGCAGATTAAGAGGGACTTATGGCTACACCTTC. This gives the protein CASRLRGTYGYTF.

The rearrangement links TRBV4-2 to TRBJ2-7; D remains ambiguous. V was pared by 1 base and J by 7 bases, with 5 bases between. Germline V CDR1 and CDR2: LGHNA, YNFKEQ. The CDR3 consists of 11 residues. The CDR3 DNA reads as TGTGCCAGCAGCCAAGGTATAGAGCAGTACTTC. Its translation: CASSQGIEQYF.